The 8 T cell receptor beta chains presented below share a single source sample, sequenced in a study of response to subunit inactivated influenza vaccine. TCRdb recomputed calls from the RT-PCR reads with MiXCR, one row per CDR3 protein. The table records 530,000 or so distinct CDR3 sequences, 25% of them present only once. Source: CD4+ T cells sorted from PBMCs, taken 5 to 6 days after vaccination. Receptors were obtained from a man aged 45-65 years who received an inactivated influenza vaccine.

The rearrangement uses TRBV29-1 and TRBJ2-5; D not certain. The germline V gene encodes CDR1 SQVTM and CDR2 ANQGSEA. CDR3 size: 13 residues. The germline V and J ends were trimmed by 8 bases and 1 base, with 14 bases remaining between them. CDR3 protein: CSSRGIFQETQYF. In DNA, the CDR3 is TGCAGCTCTCGCGGCATCTTCCAAGAGACCCAGTACTTC.

This chain uses TRBV25-1 with TRBJ2-1; 7 bases fit TRBD2. The CDR3 totals 19 residues. V shed 4 bases and J 0 bases; nucleotides not matched to a gene: 15. Germline V gene data show CDR1 as MGHDK and CDR2 as SYGVNS. CDR3 in amino acids: CASSGPAGTFLSSYNEQFF. DNA for the CDR3: TGTGCCAGCAGTGGTCCAGCGGGAACCTTCTTAAGCTCCTACAATGAGCAGTTCTTC.

The rearrangement links TRBV5-5 to TRBJ1-2, with D perhaps matching TRBD1 (6 bases). The germline CDR1 and CDR2 sequences are SGHKS and YYEKEE (reference sequence). This CDR3 is built from 14 residues. Trimming pared 3 bases from V and 6 bases from J, leaving 15 bases between. This CDR3 reads CASSSGGTFDGYTF. CDR3 in DNA: TGTGCCAGCAGCTCGGGAGGGACATTTGATGGCTACACCTTC. Complete variable domain (other parts from reference TRBV5-5 and TRBJ1-2): DAGVTQSPTHLIKTRGQQVTLRCSPISGHKSVSWYQQVLGQGPQFIFQYYEKEERGRGNFPDRFSARQFPNYSSELNVNALLLGDSALYLCASSSGGTFDGYTFGSGTRLTVV.

The J gene is TRBJ1-4, the V gene TRBV4-3; D is unclear. Trimming left V 1 base short and J 9 bases short, with 18 bases between. Germline lookup yields CDR1 LGHNA and CDR2 YSLEER. The CDR3 is 16 amino acids. The CDR3 sequence: CASSQVKGGSGQKLFF. DNA of the CDR3: TGCGCCAGCAGCCAAGTCAAGGGTGGGAGCGGTCAAAAACTGTTTTTT.

The chain links TRBV9 to TRBJ1-3; perhaps TRBD1 as D (6 bases). The germline CDR1 and CDR2 sequences are SGDLS and YYNGEE. Trimming pared 4 bases from V and 0 bases from J, leaving 14 bases between. This CDR3 region has 16 residues. CDR3: CASSQSGTSSGNTIYF. In nucleotides, the CDR3 is TGTGCCAGCAGCCAGTCCGGGACAAGCTCTGGAAACACCATATATTTT. Variable domain in full (rest from reference TRBV9 and TRBJ1-3): DSGVTQTPKHLITATGQRVTLRCSPRSGDLSVYWYQQSLDQGLQFLIQYYNGEERAKGNILERFSAQQFPDLHSELNLSSLELGDSALYFCASSQSGTSSGNTIYFGEGSWLTVV.

The chain carries TRBV20-1 and TRBJ2-4; TRBD2 aligns across 7 bases. Germline V gene sequence: CDR1 DFQATT, CDR2 SNEGSKA (reference sequence). This CDR3 has 17 residues. V lost 0 bases and J lost 0; bases outside the gene matches: 8. CDR3 amino acids: CSARDETLAVAKNIQYF. CDR3 in DNA: TGCAGTGCTAGAGATGAAACCCTAGCGGTAGCCAAAAACATTCAGTACTTC.

There are a few counts of this clonotype. In DNA, the CDR3 is TGTGCCAGCAGCCGTGAAAAGAATGAGCAGTTCTTC. It is translated as CASSREKNEQFF. V and J are TRBV7-8 and TRBJ2-1; the D is unclear. Germline CDR1 reads SGHVS; CDR2 reads FQNEAQ. The length of the CDR3 is 12 residues. Trimming stripped 5 bases from V and 7 bases from J, with 9 bases between.

This clonotype was picked up a small number of times. The rearrangement links TRBV24-1 to TRBJ2-1; 10 nucleotides match TRBD1. Germline V gene lookup returns CDR1 KGHDR and CDR2 SFDVKD. The CDR3 sequence is 15 residues long. With V trimmed by 4 bases and J by 6 bases, 5 bases remained unmatched. The CDR3: CATSDIRTGGNEQFF. In DNA, the CDR3 is TGTGCCACCAGTGACATTAGGACAGGGGGCAATGAGCAGTTCTTC.